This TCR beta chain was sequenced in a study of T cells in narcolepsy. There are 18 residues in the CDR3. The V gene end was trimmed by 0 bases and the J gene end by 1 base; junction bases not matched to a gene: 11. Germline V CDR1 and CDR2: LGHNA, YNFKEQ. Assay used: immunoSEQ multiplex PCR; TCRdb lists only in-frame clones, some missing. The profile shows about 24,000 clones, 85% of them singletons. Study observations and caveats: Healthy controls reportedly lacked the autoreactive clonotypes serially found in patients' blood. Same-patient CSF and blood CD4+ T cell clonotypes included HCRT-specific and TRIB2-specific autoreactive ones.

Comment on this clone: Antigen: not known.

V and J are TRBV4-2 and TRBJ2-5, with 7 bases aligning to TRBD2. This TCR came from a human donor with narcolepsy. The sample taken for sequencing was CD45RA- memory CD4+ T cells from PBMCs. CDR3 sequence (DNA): TGTGCCAGCAGCCAAGATGAAGGGAGGGAGGAGGGCCAAGAGACCCAGTACTTC. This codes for CASSQDEGREEGQETQYF.